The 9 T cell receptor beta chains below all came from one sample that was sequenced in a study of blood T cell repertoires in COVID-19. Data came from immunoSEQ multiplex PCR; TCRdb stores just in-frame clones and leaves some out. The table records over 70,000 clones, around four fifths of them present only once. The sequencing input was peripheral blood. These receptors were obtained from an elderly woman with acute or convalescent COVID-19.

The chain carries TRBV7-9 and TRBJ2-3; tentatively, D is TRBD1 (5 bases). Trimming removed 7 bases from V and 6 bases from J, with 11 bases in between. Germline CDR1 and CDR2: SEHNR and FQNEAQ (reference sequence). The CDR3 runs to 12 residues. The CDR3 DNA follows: TGTGCCAGCACCAAACAGGCGGATACGCAGTATTTT. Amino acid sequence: CASTKQADTQYF.

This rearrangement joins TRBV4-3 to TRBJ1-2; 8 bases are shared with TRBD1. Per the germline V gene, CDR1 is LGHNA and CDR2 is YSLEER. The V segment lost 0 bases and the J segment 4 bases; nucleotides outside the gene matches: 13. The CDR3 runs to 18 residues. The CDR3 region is CASSQEPLDGTGGYGYTF. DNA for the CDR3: TGCGCCAGCAGCCAAGAACCTCTCGACGGGACAGGAGGCTATGGCTACACCTTC.

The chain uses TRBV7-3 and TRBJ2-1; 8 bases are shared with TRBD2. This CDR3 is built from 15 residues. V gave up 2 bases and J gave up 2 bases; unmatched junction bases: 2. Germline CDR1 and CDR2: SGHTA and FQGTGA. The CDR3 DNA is TGTGCCAGCAGCTTACGGCGGGGGGCCTACAATGAGCAGTTCTTC. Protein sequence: CASSLRRGAYNEQFF. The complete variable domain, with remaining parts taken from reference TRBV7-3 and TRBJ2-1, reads GAGVSQTPSNKVTEKGKYVELRCDPISGHTALYWYRQSLGQGPEFLIYFQGTGAADDSGLPNDRFFAVRPEGSVSTLKIQRTERGDSAVYLCASSLRRGAYNEQFFGPGTRLTVL.

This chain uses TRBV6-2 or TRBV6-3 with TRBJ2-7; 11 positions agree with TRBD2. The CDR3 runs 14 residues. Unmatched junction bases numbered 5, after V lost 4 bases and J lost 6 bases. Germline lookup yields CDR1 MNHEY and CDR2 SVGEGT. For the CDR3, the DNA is TGTGCCAGCAGTTCGCCTAGCGGGAGGCCCGAGCAGTACTTC. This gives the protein CASSSPSGRPEQYF.

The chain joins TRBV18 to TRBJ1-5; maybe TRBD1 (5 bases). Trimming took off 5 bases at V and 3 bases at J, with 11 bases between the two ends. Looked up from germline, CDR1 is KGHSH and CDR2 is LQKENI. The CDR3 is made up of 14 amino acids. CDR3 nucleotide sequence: TGTGCCAGCTCATCTCAGGGTCCCAATCAGCCCCAGCATTTT. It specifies CASSSQGPNQPQHF.

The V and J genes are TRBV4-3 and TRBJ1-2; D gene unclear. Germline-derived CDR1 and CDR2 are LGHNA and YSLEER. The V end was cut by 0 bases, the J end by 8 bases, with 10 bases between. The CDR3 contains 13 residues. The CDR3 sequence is CASSQEWAQGYTF. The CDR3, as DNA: TGCGCCAGCAGCCAAGAATGGGCGCAAGGCTACACCTTC.

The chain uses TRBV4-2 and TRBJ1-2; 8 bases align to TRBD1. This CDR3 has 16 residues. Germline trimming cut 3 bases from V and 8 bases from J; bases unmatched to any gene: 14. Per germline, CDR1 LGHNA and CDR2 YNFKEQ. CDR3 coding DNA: TGTGCCAGCAGCCAGGAATCTCAGGGGGCGCGGTACGGCTACACCTTC. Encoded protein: CASSQESQGARYGYTF.

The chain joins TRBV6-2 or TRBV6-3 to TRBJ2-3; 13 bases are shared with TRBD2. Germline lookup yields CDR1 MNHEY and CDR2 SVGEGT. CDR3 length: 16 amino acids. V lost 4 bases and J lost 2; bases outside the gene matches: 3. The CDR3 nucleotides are TGTGCCAGCAGTTTAGGACTAGCGGGAGACACAGATACGCAGTATTTT. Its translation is CASSLGLAGDTDTQYF.

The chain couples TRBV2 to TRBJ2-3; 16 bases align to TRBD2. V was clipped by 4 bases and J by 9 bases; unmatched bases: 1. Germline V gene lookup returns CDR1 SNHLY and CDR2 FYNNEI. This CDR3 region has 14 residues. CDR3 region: CASSGGLAGGTQYF. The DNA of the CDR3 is TGTGCCAGCAGTGGGGGACTAGCGGGAGGGACGCAGTATTTT.